The sequence of this T cell receptor beta chain was determined in a study of T-cell reconstitution after alpha-beta-depleted transplantation in children. CDR1 is SGHRS and CDR2 is YFSETQ in the germline V gene. The CDR3 extends over 15 amino acids. Trimming cost V 0 bases and J 4 bases; bases outside gene matches: 4. There are many counts of this clonotype. It was with unique molecular identifiers that the TCRbeta library was prepared. In TCRdb, the PCR reads were re-called with MiXCR into one record per CDR3 protein. The sample contains around 500,000 distinct CDR3 sequences, approximately 12% of which appear only once.

The TCR originated in a human donor who donated a stem cell graft to a child with combined immunodeficiency. This rearrangement joins TRBV5-1 to TRBJ2-1; TRBD1 agrees at 7 bases. The sequencing here drew on PBMCs from the stem cell graft donor, taken from the stem cell graft. The CDR3 region has the DNA TGCGCCAGCAGCTTGGCCGGGACAGATTACAATGAGCAGTTCTTC. Its protein is CASSLAGTDYNEQFF.